This T cell receptor beta chain was obtained from a study of T-cell reconstitution after alpha-beta-depleted transplantation in children listed by TCRdb under 2016. About the investigation overall: T-cell immune reconstitution after TCRalphabeta/CD19-depleted allogeneic hematopoietic cell transplantation in children was quantitatively tracked in the study by means of TCR repertoire profiling. The study at large found these results: The high TCRbeta diversity at day 60 in some patients was ascribed to recipient T cells and intrathymic progenitors that had survived conditioning. The frequencies of hyperexpanded clones fell over the following months, and after one year, T-cell counts and TCRbeta diversity were mostly attributed to newly produced T cells. The apparently early recovery of alphabetaT-cell counts about two months after transplant reportedly depended on only several hundred rapidly expanded clones that came from non-depleted graft cells.

Receptor libraries were prepared by PCR. The sequencing machine was an Illumina HiSeq 2500. TCR library preparation used molecular barcoding, with unique molecular identifiers applied to normalize quantification of the TCRbeta repertoire. TCRdb reanalyzed the raw reads on its own, using fastp at Q25 for trimming and MiXCR for clone calling, and kept in-frame beta chains. Here each entry gathers all rows of one CDR3 protein and keeps the most common genes and DNA. For this sample the table gives about 60,000 distinct CDR3 sequences, of which 44% were detected only once. The top ten hold 95% to 98% of the sample. The CDR1 and CDR2 encoded by the germline V gene are SGHVS and FQNEAQ. V is shortened by 6 bases, J by 3 bases, and the region joining them spans 18 bases. Measured from the cysteine to the phenylalanine, the CDR3 is 16 residues long. CDR3 DNA only is kept here, 48 bases in frame from base 1.

Details on this clonotype: This receptor's antigen is unknown. It has no much larger one-base neighbor in the sample; base qualities were not kept.

The treatment or condition label on this specimen signifies: allogeneic hematopoietic cell transplantation with graft depleted of TCRalphabeta T cells and CD19 B cells. The transplant recipients were children given TCRalphabeta/CD19-depleted allogeneic hematopoietic cell grafts. This TCR was sampled from a male patient younger than 18 who had a stem cell transplant for acute lymphoblastic leukemia, so the T cells may come from the graft donor. The sample consisted of PBMCs, mostly from graft donor cells, taken 360 days after TCRalphabeta/CD19-depleted stem cell transplant. In this chain, TRBV7-8 is recombined with TRBJ2-1; the D segment cannot be called with confidence. The CDR3 has the sequence CASSPRLGLHYNEQFF. The sequenced DNA: TGTGCCAGCAGTCCAAGGCTGGGCCTCCACTACAATGAGCAGTTCTTC.